These 22 T cell receptor beta chains came from one sample sequenced in a study of blood T cell repertoires in COVID-19. Sequenced by immunoSEQ multiplex PCR; TCRdb stores in-frame clones only, minus some. The table lists about 160,000 clones, around four fifths of them singletons. The specimen sequenced was PBMCs or T cells enriched from blood (not recorded which). The receptors derive from a woman aged 45-65 years who had recovered from COVID-19.

J is TRBJ2-5 and V is TRBV11-2; D call uncertain. The CDR3 runs 14 residues. Trimming removed 4 bases from V and 5 bases from J, with 14 bases in between. Per germline, CDR1 SGHAT and CDR2 FQNNGV. CDR3 in DNA: TGTGCCAGCAGCTCCCTGACTCGTCGGGAGACCCAGTACTTC. It is translated as CASSSLTRRETQYF.

The rearrangement joins TRBV18 to TRBJ1-1; D possibly corresponds to TRBD1 (5 bases). The CDR3 is 15 amino acids. CDR1 KGHSH and CDR2 LQKENI come from the germline V gene. V gave up 0 bases and J gave up 5 bases, with 13 bases separating them. CDR3 DNA: TGTGCCAGCTCACCACCCGGACAAATCGGAACTGAAGCTTTCTTT. It yields the protein CASSPPGQIGTEAFF.

The genes are TRBV9 and TRBJ1-2, with TRBD1 matching 10 bases. This CDR3 comprises 15 residues. J was trimmed by 6 bases and V by 3 bases; bases with no gene match: 8. The V gene's germline CDR1 is SGDLS and CDR2 YYNGEE. The DNA of the CDR3 is TGTGCCAGCAGCGCGACGACAGGGGGCATAAATGGCTACACCTTC. Its translation: CASSATTGGINGYTF. Filled out from reference TRBV9 and TRBJ1-2, the complete variable domain reads DSGVTQTPKHLITATGQRVTLRCSPRSGDLSVYWYQQSLDQGLQFLIQYYNGEERAKGNILERFSAQQFPDLHSELNLSSLELGDSALYFCASSATTGGINGYTFGSGTRLTVV.

The chain carries TRBV7-9 and TRBJ1-5; D gene unclear. The CDR3 loop spans 14 amino acids. V was pared by 7 bases and J by 1 base, with 11 bases between. Per the germline V gene, CDR1 is SEHNR and CDR2 is FQNEAQ (reference sequence). The CDR3 DNA reads TGTGCCAGCACTATCGGCGGGAGCAATCAGCCCCAGCATTTT. This sequence encodes CASTIGGSNQPQHF. The whole variable domain, filled in from reference TRBV7-9 and TRBJ1-5, reads DTGVSQNPRHKITKRGQNVTFRCDPISEHNRLYWYRQTLGQGPEFLTYFQNEAQLEKSRLLSDRFSAERPKGSFSTLEIQRTEQGDSAMYLCASTIGGSNQPQHFGDGTRLSIL.

The chain couples TRBV6-5 to TRBJ2-1; perhaps TRBD2 as D (6 bases). This CDR3 has 14 residues. The germline gives CDR1 MNHEY, CDR2 SVGAGI. V shed 8 bases and J shed 0 bases, with 11 bases lying between them. The CDR3 is CASGYGGSYNEQFF. In DNA form, the CDR3 reads TGTGCCAGCGGGTACGGGGGCTCCTACAATGAGCAGTTCTTC.

This clone was counted once. The chain combines TRBV9 with TRBJ2-1, with TRBD1 identical over 7 bases. The CDR3 is 18 residues long. Germline assignment: CDR1 SGDLS and CDR2 YYNGEE. The J segment lost 9 bases and the V segment lost 5 bases, leaving 23 bases of the junction unmatched. The CDR3 here is CASSDNPQGQVLRREQFF. In nucleotides, the CDR3 is TGTGCCAGCAGTGACAATCCTCAAGGACAGGTTTTACGTCGTGAGCAGTTCTTC.

The J gene is TRBJ2-1, the V gene TRBV11-2; TRBD2 matches 10 bases. Per the germline V gene, CDR1 is SGHAT and CDR2 is FQNNGV. V lost 2 bases to trimming and J lost 5 bases; unmatched junction nucleotides: 6. CDR3 length equals 16 residues. The CDR3 nucleotides are TGTGCCAGCAGCTTATACGGGACTAGCGTTAACAATGAGCAGTTCTTC. This encodes CASSLYGTSVNNEQFF.

The chain is built from TRBV25-1 and TRBJ1-3; TRBD1 agrees at 7 bases. The CDR3 has 16 amino acids. V gave up 8 bases and J gave up 2 bases; unmatched junction bases: 12. Germline assignment: CDR1 MGHDK and CDR2 SYGVNS. CDR3 sequence: CASSRGQVRAGNTIYF. The DNA for the CDR3 is TGTGCCAGCTCGAGAGGACAGGTCCGAGCTGGAAACACCATATATTTT.

This clone occurred once. J is TRBJ1-2 and V is TRBV7-9, with no clear D. CDR1 and CDR2 (germline): SEHNR, FQNEAQ (reference sequence). This CDR3 is 11 amino acids long. Trimming left V 3 bases short and J 8 bases short, with 7 bases between. The CDR3 DNA sequence: TGTGCCAGCAGCTTCGGGTTCGGCTACACCTTC. As protein: CASSFGFGYTF.

The chain employs TRBV3-1 (or the pseudogene TRBV3-2) and TRBJ1-1, with a possible D match to TRBD1 (5 bases). Trimming pared 1 base from V and 7 bases from J, leaving 10 bases between. The CDR3 extends over 13 amino acids. Germline lookup yields CDR1 LGHDT and CDR2 YNNKEL (reference sequence). Written as DNA, the CDR3 is TGTGCCAGCAGCCAAGTGGACACGCGTGAAGCTTTCTTT. Translating it yields CASSQVDTREAFF.

The chain joins TRBV6-5 to TRBJ1-2, with D unclear. CDR1 is MNHEY and CDR2 is SVGAGI in the germline V gene. The CDR3 consists of 13 residues. Trimming pared 6 bases from V and 4 bases from J, leaving 12 bases between. The chain's CDR3 is CASSSHAGYGYTF. CDR3 in DNA: TGTGCCAGCAGCTCCCACGCAGGCTATGGCTACACCTTC.

This clone has more than one count but fewer than ten. The J gene is TRBJ2-7, the V gene TRBV5-5; 7 positions match TRBD1. CDR3 length equals 14 residues. Per germline, CDR1 SGHKS and CDR2 YYEKEE (reference sequence). The J segment lost 2 bases and the V segment lost 2 bases, leaving 4 bases of the junction unmatched. CDR3 nucleotides: TGTGCCAGCAGCTTATTGGGACAGCCCTACGAGCAGTACGTC. Translation gives CASSLLGQPYEQYV.

The chain combines TRBV18 with TRBJ1-2; the match to TRBD1 covers 8 bases. CDR3 length: 14 amino acids. CDR1 is KGHSH, CDR2 LQKENI, per germline. V was clipped by 3 bases and J by 3 bases; unmatched bases: 3. CDR3 sequence (DNA): TGTGCCAGCTCACCTGGGGGACAGGACTATGGCTACACCTTC. Its protein is CASSPGGQDYGYTF.

This clone has a single count. This chain uses TRBV10-3 with TRBJ2-1; 12 positions agree with TRBD2. V dropped 2 bases and J dropped 7; count of bases not matched to a gene: 3. Per the germline V gene, CDR1 is ENHRY and CDR2 is SYGVKD. The CDR3 consists of 15 residues. Written as DNA, the CDR3 is TGTGCCATCAGTGAGACTAGCGGGAGGACGAATGAGCAGTTCTTC. Its protein is CAISETSGRTNEQFF.

The V call is TRBV7-8, the J call TRBJ2-4; tentative D call: TRBD2 (6 bases). Between the trimmed V and J ends, which lost 5 bases and 0 bases, there was a span of 11 bases. Germline V gene sequence: CDR1 SGHVS, CDR2 FQNEAQ. The CDR3 consists of 15 residues. The CDR3 region has the DNA TGTGCCAGCAGCAACGGAGGGGTAGCCAAAAACATTCAGTACTTC. It yields the protein CASSNGGVAKNIQYF.

The genes are TRBV4-1 and TRBJ2-5; 7 positions agree with TRBD1. The germline gives CDR1 MGHRA, CDR2 YSYEKL. V shed 2 bases, J shed 2 bases, and the junction held 5 bases outside the gene matches. The CDR3 consists of 15 residues. CDR3 in amino acids: CASSQSLRGQETQYF. CDR3 nucleotide sequence: TGCGCCAGCAGCCAATCCCTCAGGGGGCAAGAGACCCAGTACTTC.

The chain joins TRBV29-1 to TRBJ1-2; 9 nucleotides line up with TRBD1. The length of the CDR3 is 15 residues. The germline CDR1 and CDR2 sequences are SQVTM and ANQGSEA. With V trimmed by 8 bases and J by 6 bases, 16 bases remained unmatched. For the CDR3, the DNA is TGCAGCATCGGAAGGGGACAGGGATTCGGGAATGGCTACACCTTC. Its protein is CSIGRGQGFGNGYTF.

The rearrangement links TRBV28 to TRBJ1-1; TRBD1 agrees at 10 bases. CDR3 length: 16 amino acids. The junction had 8 bases not matched to a gene; V was cut back by 5 bases and J by 2 bases. CDR1 is MDHEN and CDR2 is SYDVKM in the germline V gene. The CDR3 DNA is TGTGCCAGCAGTCCCGGGACAGGGGATATTAACACTGAAGCTTTCTTT. Translation: CASSPGTGDINTEAFF.

The V and J genes are TRBV2 and TRBJ2-2; D is possibly TRBD1 (6 bases). CDR3 size: 16 residues. V lost 8 bases and J 1 base, leaving 17 bases between the germline ends. The germline V gene encodes CDR1 SNHLY and CDR2 FYNNEI. The CDR3 DNA reads TGTGCCAGCCAAGGGGCAACAGGGAGGAACACCGGGGAGCTGTTTTTT. Encoded protein: CASQGATGRNTGELFF. Full variable domain (outside the CDR3, taken from reference TRBV2 and TRBJ2-2): EPEVTQTPSHQVTQMGQEVILRCVPISNHLYFYWYRQILGQKVEFLVSFYNNEISEKSEIFDDQFSVERPDGSNFTLKIRSTKLEDSAMYFCASQGATGRNTGELFFGEGSRLTVL.

The rearrangement joins TRBV5-1 to TRBJ1-2; 8 bases fit TRBD1. Germline loops: CDR1 SGHRS, CDR2 YFSETQ. Trimming at V came to 0 bases and at J to 0 bases, leaving 7 bases not matched to a gene. This CDR3 contains 17 residues. This CDR3 reads CASSLASGTGTNYGYTF. As DNA, the CDR3 is TGCGCCAGCAGCTTGGCCTCCGGGACAGGTACTAACTATGGCTACACCTTC.

The genes are TRBV29-1 and TRBJ2-3; 9 bases agree with TRBD2. This CDR3 spans 14 amino acids. Trimming cost V 1 base and J 6 bases; bases outside gene matches: 5. Germline CDR1 SQVTM, CDR2 ANQGSEA. The CDR3 nucleotides read TGCAGCGTTGAAGCGGGGGCGGGAGGGGATACGCAGTATTTT. This encodes CSVEAGAGGDTQYF.

The rearrangement links TRBV4-1 to TRBJ2-6, with TRBD1 matching over 10 bases. Looked up from germline, CDR1 is MGHRA and CDR2 is YSYEKL. V shed 4 bases and J 0 bases; nucleotides not matched to a gene: 3. The CDR3 loop spans 17 amino acids. CDR3 DNA sequence: TGCGCCAGCAGCCCCAGGACAGGGGGCTCTGGGGCCAACGTCCTGACTTTC. This gives the protein CASSPRTGGSGANVLTF.